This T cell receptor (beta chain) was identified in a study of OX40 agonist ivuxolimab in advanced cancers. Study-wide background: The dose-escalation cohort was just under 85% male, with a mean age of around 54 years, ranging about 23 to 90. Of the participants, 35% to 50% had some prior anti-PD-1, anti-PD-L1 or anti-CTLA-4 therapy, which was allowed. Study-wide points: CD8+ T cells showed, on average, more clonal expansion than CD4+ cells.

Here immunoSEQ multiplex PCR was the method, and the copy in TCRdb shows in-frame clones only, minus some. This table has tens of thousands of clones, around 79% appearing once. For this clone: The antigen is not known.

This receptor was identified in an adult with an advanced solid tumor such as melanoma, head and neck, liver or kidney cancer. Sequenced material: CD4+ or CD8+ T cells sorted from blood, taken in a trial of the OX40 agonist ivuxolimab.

As DNA, the CDR3 is TGTGCCAGCAGCCCGACAGAGAATCAGCCCCAGCATTTT. Protein: CASSPTENQPQHF. This sequence joins TRBV6-1 and TRBJ1-5, with a possible D match to TRBD1 (5 bases). Germline V gives CDR1 MNHNS, CDR2 SASEGT. This CDR3 comprises 13 residues. V was shortened by 6 bases and J by 4 bases, with 10 bases between the two germline ends.